This entry lists 2 T cell receptor beta chains sequenced from one sample in a study of T-cell memory formation after mild COVID-19. TCRdb analysed the 5' RACE reads with MiXCR anew, one entry per CDR3 protein. The sample has fewer than 700,000 distinct CDR3 sequences; more than 15% are singletons. The source material was PBMCs or a T cell subset sorted from them (not recorded which). The source is an adult woman who had mild COVID-19 (a few samples of this study predate the infection). Cell type and time point are not known.

The chain couples TRBV3-1 to TRBJ2-7; D possibly uses TRBD1 or TRBD2 (5 bases each). The CDR3 runs to 16 residues. Germline CDR1 LGHDT, CDR2 YNNKEL (reference sequence). The ends were cut back, 1 base at V and 0 bases at J, with 13 bases in the middle. The CDR3 coding sequence is TGTGCCAGCAGCCAAGGTCTTGGGACCACCTCCTACGAGCAGTACTTC. It encodes CASSQGLGTTSYEQYF.

CDR3 residues: CASSVEGAATEAFF. CDR3 DNA: TGTGCCAGCAGTGTTGAGGGGGCGGCCACTGAAGCTTTCTTT. The chain has TRBV6-1 and TRBJ1-1; 7 bases agree with TRBD1. J lost 4 bases, V lost 4 bases, and 6 bases had no gene match. This CDR3 has 14 residues. Looked up from germline, CDR1 is MNHNS and CDR2 is SASEGT.